These 24 T cell receptor beta chains were all obtained from the same sample, sequenced in a study of blood T cell repertoires in COVID-19. Libraries were prepared by immunoSEQ multiplex PCR; TCRdb keeps only in-frame clonotypes and omits some of them. This table has around 80,000 clones, approximately 78% appearing once. Sequences were obtained from peripheral blood. The origin of the receptors is a human donor in a cohort sampled during active COVID-19.

The chain links TRBV4-2 to TRBJ1-5; the D gene is possibly TRBD1 (5 bases). CDR1 and CDR2 (germline): LGHNA, YNFKEQ. The CDR3 is made up of 16 amino acids. V was shortened by 0 bases and J by 0 bases, with 9 bases between the two germline ends. CDR3 coding DNA: TGTGCCAGCAGCCAAGATAGGGGAGGTAGCAATCAGCCCCAGCATTTT. Encoded protein: CASSQDRGGSNQPQHF.

With regard to this clone: A much larger clone sits a single nucleotide away, making a read error possible. The chain has TRBV6-5 and TRBJ1-5, with 7 bases lining up with TRBD1. The CDR3 totals 14 residues. The junction had 4 bases not matched to a gene; V was cut back by 6 bases and J by 2 bases. The germline V gene encodes CDR1 MNHEY and CDR2 SVGAGI. The CDR3 DNA reads as TGTGCCAGCAGCGTAGACAGGGGCAATCAGCCCCAGCATTTT. As protein: CASSVDRGNQPQHF.

This chain connects TRBV19 to TRBJ2-5; maybe TRBD2 (6 bases). The V and J ends lost 5 bases and 5 bases respectively, with 12 bases between them. Germline V gene lookup returns CDR1 LNHDA and CDR2 SQIVND (reference sequence). This CDR3 is built from 13 residues. In DNA form, the CDR3 reads TGTGCCAGTAGTGTCTGGGGGGTGGAGACCCAGTACTTC. Amino acid sequence: CASSVWGVETQYF.

This rearrangement joins TRBV3-1 (or the pseudogene TRBV3-2) to TRBJ1-2; 8 bases are shared with TRBD1. In germline, CDR1 is LGHDT, CDR2 YNNKEL (reference sequence). V lost 4 bases, J lost 10 bases, and 11 bases stayed unmatched. CDR3 size: 14 residues. The CDR3 DNA sequence: TGTGCCAGCAGCCTCTGGACAGGGTATAAGAACTACACCTTC. The encoded protein is CASSLWTGYKNYTF.

The sample holds one count of this clone. The V gene is TRBV10-1, the J gene TRBJ2-3; 9 nucleotides match TRBD2. This CDR3 is built from 14 residues. The V gene's germline CDR1 is WNHNN and CDR2 SYGVQD (reference sequence). V dropped 8 bases and J dropped 2; count of bases not matched to a gene: 5. CDR3 amino acids: CASGRGGDTDTQYF. CDR3 coding DNA: TGCGCCAGCGGCCGCGGGGGGGACACAGATACGCAGTATTTT.

The chain carries TRBV10-1 and TRBJ1-5; D call uncertain. The CDR3 loop spans 13 amino acids. V lost 5 bases, J lost 3 bases, and 8 bases lay in between. The V gene's germline CDR1 is WNHNN and CDR2 SYGVQD (reference sequence). In DNA form, the CDR3 reads TGCGCCAGCAGTCCGACTCTCAATCAGCCCCAGCATTTT. Amino acid sequence: CASSPTLNQPQHF.

The chain joins TRBV20-1 to TRBJ1-1; tentatively, D is TRBD1 (5 bases). The CDR3 has 14 residues. V lost 3 bases and J 3 bases, leaving 14 bases between the germline ends. Germline V lookup: CDR1 DFQATT, CDR2 SNEGSKA (reference sequence). The CDR3 loop reads CSASHRGEDTEAFF. DNA of the CDR3: TGCAGTGCTAGTCATAGGGGTGAGGACACTGAAGCTTTCTTT.

This clone was seen many times. The CDR3 DNA is TGTGCCAGCAGCCAAGATTACGAGGGCCGGGCTTTCTTT. Encoded protein: CASSQDYEGRAFF. J is TRBJ1-1 and V is TRBV3-1 (or the pseudogene TRBV3-2); D is unresolved. Germline V gene data show CDR1 as LGHDT and CDR2 as YNNKEL (reference sequence). This CDR3 has 13 amino acids. The V and J ends lost 0 bases and 11 bases respectively, with 13 bases between them.

V and J are TRBV7-2 and TRBJ1-5, with D uncertain. The V end was cut by 1 base, the J end by 7 bases, with 8 bases between. This CDR3 region has 13 residues. Per germline, CDR1 SGHTA and CDR2 FQGNSA. CDR3 bases: TGTGCCAGCAGCTTAGACTACCGACAGCCCCAGCATTTT. It is translated as CASSLDYRQPQHF.

This clone has just one count. The rearrangement joins TRBV5-1 to TRBJ2-7; a possible D gene is TRBD1 (6 bases). The CDR3 consists of 16 residues. V was pared by 3 bases and J by 2 bases, with 18 bases between. Per germline, CDR1 SGHRS and CDR2 YFSETQ. CDR3 amino acids: CASSSYRDTGPYEQYF. In DNA, the CDR3 is TGCGCCAGCAGCTCCTACCGGGACACGGGACCCTACGAGCAGTACTTC.

The chain couples TRBV9 to TRBJ1-1, with unresolved D. The V gene lost 0 bases and the J gene lost 5 bases, with 11 bases spanning the gap. The CDR3 loop spans 14 amino acids. CDR1 and CDR2 (germline): SGDLS, YYNGEE. CDR3 DNA sequence: TGTGCCAGCAGCGTAGGGCGGGGTTTGACTGAAGCTTTCTTT. Translated, it gives CASSVGRGLTEAFF.

This chain connects TRBV19 to TRBJ2-1, with 8 bases aligning to TRBD2. The CDR3 is 14 residues long. J lost 6 bases, V lost 6 bases, and 7 bases had no gene match. Germline CDR1 and CDR2: LNHDA and SQIVND (reference sequence). DNA for the CDR3: TGTGCCAGTAGGCCGGGGGGGGTAAGCAATGAGCAGTTCTTC. This translates into CASRPGGVSNEQFF.

V and J are TRBV11-1 and TRBJ2-7, with unresolved D. Germline CDR1 and CDR2: SGHAT and FQDESV (reference sequence). The V and J ends lost 0 bases and 3 bases respectively, with 15 bases between them. The CDR3 is made up of 16 amino acids. In DNA form, the CDR3 reads TGTGCCAGCAGCTTAGCTCCAAAGCCTCCAAGCTACGAGCAGTACTTC. It encodes CASSLAPKPPSYEQYF.

The J gene is TRBJ1-6, the V gene TRBV18; 7 bases match TRBD1. CDR1 is KGHSH, CDR2 LQKENI, per germline. This CDR3 has 14 residues. V shed 6 bases and J 8 bases; nucleotides not matched to a gene: 7. The CDR3 DNA reads as TGTGCCAGCTCCCCCACAGGGGTGGATTCACCCCTCCACTTT. Its translation is CASSPTGVDSPLHF.

The chain combines TRBV28 with TRBJ2-7; D is perhaps TRBD1 (5 bases). Germline V gene data show CDR1 as MDHEN and CDR2 as SYDVKM. V lost 2 bases and J 4 bases, leaving 12 bases between the germline ends. CDR3 size: 14 residues. DNA for the CDR3: TGTGCCAGCAGTTTAAGCGCCCAGGGTTACGAGCAGTACTTC. This encodes CASSLSAQGYEQYF.

V usage is TRBV4-2 and J usage is TRBJ2-7, with D unresolved. The CDR3 covers 13 residues. V gave up 5 bases and J gave up 1 base, with 9 bases separating them. CDR1 LGHNA and CDR2 YNFKEQ come from the germline V gene. CDR3 coding DNA: TGTGCCAGCAGCGCGGAGACTTCCTACGAGCAGTACTTC. Its translation: CASSAETSYEQYF.

This sequence joins TRBV7-8 and TRBJ2-1, with 7 bases that match TRBD1. Germline-derived CDR1 and CDR2 are SGHVS and FQNEAQ. The CDR3 consists of 16 residues. With 7 bases clipped from V and 0 bases from J, the junction kept 9 bases outside the gene matches. The DNA of the CDR3 is TGTGCCAGCACCCTGGGACAGATAAGCTCCTACAATGAGCAGTTCTTC. Translation: CASTLGQISSYNEQFF. Looking up the rest from reference TRBV7-8 and TRBJ2-1 gives the full variable domain: GAGVSQSPRYKVAKRGQDVALRCDPISGHVSLFWYQQALGQGPEFLTYFQNEAQLDKSGLPSDRFFAERPEGSVSTLKIQRTQQEDSAVYLCASTLGQISSYNEQFFGPGTRLTVL.

CDR3 nucleotide sequence: TGCGCCAGCAGCCAAGATCAGAGACTAGCGGATTCCTACAATGAGCAGTTCTTC. It specifies CASSQDQRLADSYNEQFF. V usage is TRBV4-1 and J usage is TRBJ2-1, with 9 positions matching TRBD2. J was trimmed by 1 base and V by 0 bases; bases with no gene match: 7. Germline values: CDR1 MGHRA, CDR2 YSYEKL. This CDR3 contains 18 residues.

The chain combines TRBV2 with TRBJ1-1; D perhaps matches TRBD1 (5 bases). The CDR3 sequence is 13 residues long. CDR1 is SNHLY, CDR2 FYNNEI, per germline. Trimming left V 5 bases short and J 2 bases short, with 9 bases between. The DNA of the CDR3 is TGTGCCAGCAGTCGACAGAAAAACACTGAAGCTTTCTTT. Translating gives CASSRQKNTEAFF.

The gene calls are TRBV6-5 and TRBJ2-5, with 9 bases fitting TRBD1. V shed 6 bases and J 4 bases; nucleotides not matched to a gene: 3. The length of the CDR3 is 13 residues. CDR1 is MNHEY and CDR2 is SVGAGI in the germline V gene. CDR3 sequence: CASRYRGRETQYF. The CDR3 bases are TGTGCCAGCAGGTACAGGGGGCGAGAGACCCAGTACTTC.

The V and J genes are TRBV19 and TRBJ1-2; 8 bases are shared with TRBD1. The CDR3 totals 14 residues. V gave up 4 bases and J gave up 7 bases; unmatched junction bases: 8. The germline gives CDR1 LNHDA, CDR2 SQIVND (reference sequence). The CDR3 DNA is TGTGCCAGTAGTAGTCCAAGGACAGGGTCTGGCTACACCTTC. Protein sequence: CASSSPRTGSGYTF.

This sequence joins TRBV18 and TRBJ1-5; D might be TRBD1 (5 bases). V was shortened by 0 bases and J by 2 bases, with 11 bases between the two germline ends. CDR3 length equals 16 residues. In germline, CDR1 is KGHSH, CDR2 LQKENI. CDR3 nucleotide sequence: TGTGCCAGCTCACCACCGGGGCAGGTAGGCAATCAGCCCCAGCATTTT. As protein: CASSPPGQVGNQPQHF.

The chain combines TRBV19 with TRBJ2-6, with D possibly being TRBD1 (5 bases). The germline V and J ends were trimmed by 6 bases and 2 bases, with 8 bases remaining between them. CDR3 length equals 14 residues. The germline gives CDR1 LNHDA, CDR2 SQIVND (reference sequence). The CDR3 loop reads CASRQDPGANVLTF. In nucleotides, the CDR3 is TGTGCCAGTAGACAGGATCCTGGGGCCAACGTCCTGACTTTC.

The V and J genes are TRBV9 and TRBJ2-7, with a weak D call TRBD1 (6 bases). The CDR3 covers 13 residues. Germline V gene lookup returns CDR1 SGDLS and CDR2 YYNGEE. V lost 0 bases to trimming and J lost 6 bases, with 10 bases between them. CDR3 nucleotides: TGTGCCAGCAGCGTAGACCGAGGGGGCGAGCAGTACTTC. Protein product: CASSVDRGGEQYF.